This record looks at one TCR beta chain sequence and its context. The CDR3 runs to 15 residues. Germline CDR1 MNHEY, CDR2 SVGEGT. V was pared by 5 bases and J by 0 bases, with 5 bases of the junction left unmatched. Method: immunoSEQ multiplex PCR; TCRdb's copy keeps in-frame clones and lacks some. In the table there are about 300,000 clones, roughly 90% of which are singletons. The sample is drawn from a study of blood T cell repertoires in COVID-19. Study information: Acute and convalescent COVID-19 samples came from the United States, Italy and Spain.

This TCR was recovered from a woman in her 30s with COVID-19, enrolled during active disease. The source material was peripheral blood. The V and J genes are TRBV6-2 or TRBV6-3 and TRBJ2-7, with TRBD2 matching 9 bases. CDR3 DNA sequence: TGTGCCAGCAGTCGTAGCGGGGGCCTCTCCTACGAGCAGTACTTC. Translation: CASSRSGGLSYEQYF.